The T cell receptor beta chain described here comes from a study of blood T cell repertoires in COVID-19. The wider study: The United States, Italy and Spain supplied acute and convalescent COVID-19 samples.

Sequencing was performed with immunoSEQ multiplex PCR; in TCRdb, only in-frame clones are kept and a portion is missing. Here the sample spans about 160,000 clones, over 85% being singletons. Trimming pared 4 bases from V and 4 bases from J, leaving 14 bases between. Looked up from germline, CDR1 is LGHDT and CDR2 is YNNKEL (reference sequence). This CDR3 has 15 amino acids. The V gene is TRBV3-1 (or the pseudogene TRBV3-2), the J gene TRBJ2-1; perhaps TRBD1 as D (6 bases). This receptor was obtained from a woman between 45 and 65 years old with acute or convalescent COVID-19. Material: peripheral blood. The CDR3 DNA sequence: TGTGCCAGCAGCCCGGGGACACCCCGTTACAATGAGCAGTTCTTC. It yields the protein CASSPGTPRYNEQFF.